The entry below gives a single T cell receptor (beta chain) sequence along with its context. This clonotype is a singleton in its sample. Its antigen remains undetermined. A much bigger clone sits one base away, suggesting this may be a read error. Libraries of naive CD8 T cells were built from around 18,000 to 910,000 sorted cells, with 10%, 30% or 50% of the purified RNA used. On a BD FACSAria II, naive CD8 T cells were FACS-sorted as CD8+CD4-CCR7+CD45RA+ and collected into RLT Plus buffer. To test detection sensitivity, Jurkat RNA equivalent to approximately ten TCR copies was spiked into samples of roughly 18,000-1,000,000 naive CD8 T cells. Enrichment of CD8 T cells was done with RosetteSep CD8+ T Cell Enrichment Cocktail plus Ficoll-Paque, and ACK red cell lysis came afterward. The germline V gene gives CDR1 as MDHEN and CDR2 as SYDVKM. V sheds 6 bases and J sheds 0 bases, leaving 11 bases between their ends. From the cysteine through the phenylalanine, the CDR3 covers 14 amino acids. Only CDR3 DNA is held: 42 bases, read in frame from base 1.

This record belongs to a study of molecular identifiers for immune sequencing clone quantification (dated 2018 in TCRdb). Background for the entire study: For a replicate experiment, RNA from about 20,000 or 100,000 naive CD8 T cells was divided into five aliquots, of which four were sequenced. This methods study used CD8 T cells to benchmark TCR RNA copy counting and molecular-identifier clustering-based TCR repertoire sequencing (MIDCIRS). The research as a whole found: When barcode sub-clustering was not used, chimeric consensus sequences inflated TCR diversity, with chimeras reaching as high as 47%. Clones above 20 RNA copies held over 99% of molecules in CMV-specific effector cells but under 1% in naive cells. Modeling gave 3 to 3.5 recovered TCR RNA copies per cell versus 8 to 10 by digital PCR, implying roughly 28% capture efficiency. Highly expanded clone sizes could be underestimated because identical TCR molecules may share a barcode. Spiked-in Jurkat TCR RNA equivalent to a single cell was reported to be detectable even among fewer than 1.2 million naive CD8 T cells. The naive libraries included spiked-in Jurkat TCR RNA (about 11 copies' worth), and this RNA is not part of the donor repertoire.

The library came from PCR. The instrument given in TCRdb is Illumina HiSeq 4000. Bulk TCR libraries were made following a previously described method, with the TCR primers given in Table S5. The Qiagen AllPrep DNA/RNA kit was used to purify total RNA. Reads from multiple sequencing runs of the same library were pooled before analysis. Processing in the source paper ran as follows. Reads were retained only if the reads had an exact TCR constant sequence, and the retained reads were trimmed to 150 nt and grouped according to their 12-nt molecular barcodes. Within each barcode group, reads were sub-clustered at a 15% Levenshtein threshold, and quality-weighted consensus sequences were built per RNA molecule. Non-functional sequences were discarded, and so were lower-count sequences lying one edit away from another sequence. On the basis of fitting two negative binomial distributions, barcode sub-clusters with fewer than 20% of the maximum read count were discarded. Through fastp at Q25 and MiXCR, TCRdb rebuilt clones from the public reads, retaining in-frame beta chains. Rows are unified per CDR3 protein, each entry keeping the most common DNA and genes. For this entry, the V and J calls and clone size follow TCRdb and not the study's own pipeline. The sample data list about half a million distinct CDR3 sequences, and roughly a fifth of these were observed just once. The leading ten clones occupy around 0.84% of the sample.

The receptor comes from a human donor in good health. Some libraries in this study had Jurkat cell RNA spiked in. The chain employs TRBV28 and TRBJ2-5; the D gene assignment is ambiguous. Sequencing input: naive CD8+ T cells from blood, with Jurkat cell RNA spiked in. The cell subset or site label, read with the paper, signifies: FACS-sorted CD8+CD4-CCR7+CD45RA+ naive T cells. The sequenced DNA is TGTGCCAGCAGCCGCAAGAGATACCAAGAGACCCAGTACTTC. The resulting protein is CASSRKRYQETQYF.